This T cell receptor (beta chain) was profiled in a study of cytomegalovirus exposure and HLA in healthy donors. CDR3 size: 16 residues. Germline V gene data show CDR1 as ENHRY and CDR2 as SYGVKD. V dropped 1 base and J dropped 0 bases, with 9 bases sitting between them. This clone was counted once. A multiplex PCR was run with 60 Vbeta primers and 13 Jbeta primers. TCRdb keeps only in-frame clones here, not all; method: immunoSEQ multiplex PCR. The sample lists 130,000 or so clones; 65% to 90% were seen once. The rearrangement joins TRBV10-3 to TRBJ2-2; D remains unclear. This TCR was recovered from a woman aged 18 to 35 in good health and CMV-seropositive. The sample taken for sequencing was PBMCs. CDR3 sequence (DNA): TGTGCCATCAGTGAGTTTCTGGCAGCGAACACCGGGGAGCTGTTTTTT. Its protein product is CAISEFLAANTGELFF.